What follows are 26 T cell receptor beta chains derived from one specimen sequenced in a study of OX40 agonist ivuxolimab in advanced cancers. Sequenced by immunoSEQ multiplex PCR; TCRdb stores in-frame clones only, minus some. This sample has tens of thousands of clones; 75% to 90% occur once, and the top ten carry approximately 11%. Sample: CD4+ or CD8+ T cells sorted from blood, taken in a trial of the OX40 agonist ivuxolimab. The receptor set was obtained from an adult with an advanced solid tumor such as melanoma, head and neck, liver or kidney cancer.

The chain employs TRBV18 and TRBJ2-1; D not resolved. There are 15 residues in the CDR3. Germline V gene data show CDR1 as KGHSH and CDR2 as LQKENI. V lost 2 bases, J lost 4 bases, and 12 bases lay in between. CDR3: CASSPGTYEYNEQFF. Here the CDR3 DNA reads TGTGCCAGCTCACCAGGCACTTACGAATACAATGAGCAGTTCTTC.

The chain has TRBV9 and TRBJ2-3; D ambiguous. V lost 7 bases and J 6 bases, leaving 6 bases between the germline ends. The germline CDR1 and CDR2 sequences are SGDLS and YYNGEE. This CDR3 has 10 amino acids. The CDR3 region is CASGRDTQYF. The CDR3 DNA follows: TGTGCCAGCGGTAGGGATACGCAGTATTTT.

The gene calls are TRBV27 and TRBJ2-7; TRBD2 matches at 9 bases. V was pared by 3 bases and J by 4 bases, with 4 bases of the junction left unmatched. This CDR3 contains 14 residues. From germline, CDR1 is MNHEY and CDR2 SMNVEV (reference sequence). CDR3 region: CASSLVAGAYEQYF. The CDR3 DNA reads TGTGCCAGCAGTTTGGTAGCGGGAGCGTACGAGCAGTACTTC.

The genes are TRBV11-2 and TRBJ1-4; a weak D match, TRBD1 (6 bases). V lost 5 bases and J 7 bases, leaving 14 bases between the germline ends. This CDR3 comprises 14 residues. The germline V gene has CDR1 SGHAT and CDR2 FQNNGV. CDR3 protein: CASSPAPTGEKLFF. Written as DNA, the CDR3 is TGTGCCAGCAGCCCTGCCCCGACAGGTGAAAAACTGTTTTTT.

The rearrangement links TRBV5-4 to TRBJ1-4; D perhaps matches TRBD1 (5 bases). CDR1 is SGHNT and CDR2 is YYREEE in the germline V gene (reference sequence). CDR3 size: 13 residues. The germline V and J ends were trimmed by 1 base and 17 bases, with 18 bases remaining between them. For the CDR3, the DNA is TGTGCCAGCAGCTTGCGTGGGGGACCGAAGACCTTTTTT. Its translation: CASSLRGGPKTFF. Supplemented by reference TRBV5-4 and TRBJ1-4, the full variable domain reads ETGVTQSPTHLIKTRGQQVTLRCSSQSGHNTVSWYQQALGQGPQFIFQYYREEENGRGNFPPRFSGLQFPNYSSELNVNALELDDSALYLCASSLRGGPKTFFGSGTQLSVL.

The chain employs TRBV19 and TRBJ1-1; D call uncertain. Per germline, CDR1 LNHDA and CDR2 SQIVND (reference sequence). Trimming cost V 5 bases and J 2 bases, with 6 bases left between them. The CDR3 has 12 amino acids. The DNA of the CDR3 is TGTGCCAGTAGTGAACCAAACACTGAAGCTTTCTTT. Amino acids: CASSEPNTEAFF. The whole variable domain, filled in from reference TRBV19 and TRBJ1-1, reads DGGITQSPKYLFRKEGQNVTLSCEQNLNHDAMYWYRQDPGQGLRLIYYSQIVNDFQKGDIAEGYSVSREKKESFPLTVTSAQKNPTAFYLCASSEPNTEAFFGQGTRLTVV.

CDR3 sequence: CASSSTGTGAGYTF. CDR3 nucleotides: TGTGCCAGCAGCTCCACCGGGACAGGGGCTGGCTACACCTTC. The V and J genes are TRBV7-8 and TRBJ1-2; 10 nucleotides agree with TRBD1. V was clipped by 4 bases and J by 7 bases; unmatched bases: 6. The V gene's germline CDR1 is SGHVS and CDR2 FQNEAQ. This CDR3 contains 14 residues.

The sample holds one count of this clone. The J gene is TRBJ2-7, the V gene TRBV6-1; no clear D. Trimming left V 7 bases short and J 0 bases short, with 16 bases between. Per the germline V gene, CDR1 is MNHNS and CDR2 is SASEGT. The CDR3 length is 15 residues. CDR3 nucleotides: TGTGCCAGCAAGGTAATCGCGCGGAGCTCCTACGAGCAGTACTTC. This encodes CASKVIARSSYEQYF.

The chain couples TRBV27 to TRBJ2-5, with 8 bases identical to TRBD1. V shed 6 bases, J shed 4 bases, and the junction held 4 bases outside the gene matches. CDR3 length: 13 residues. CDR1 and CDR2 from the germline V gene are MNHEY and SMNVEV (reference sequence). The CDR3 loop is CASSDRGGETQYF. DNA of the CDR3: TGTGCCAGCAGCGACAGGGGAGGAGAGACCCAGTACTTC.

CDR3 in amino acids: CASSASGTGIGVNTEAFF. The CDR3 bases are TGTGCCAGCAGCGCGTCCGGGACAGGGATTGGAGTGAACACTGAAGCTTTCTTT. J is TRBJ1-1 and V is TRBV7-3; 9 nucleotides line up with TRBD1. The V and J ends lost 5 bases and 0 bases, in that order; junction bases with no gene match: 13. Germline CDR1 is SGHTA and CDR2 is FQGTGA. The length of the CDR3 is 18 residues.

The genes are TRBV14 and TRBJ1-2, with D perhaps matching TRBD1 (5 bases). Trimming shortened V by 10 bases and J by 8 bases, and 23 bases separated the two germline ends. Germline V gene sequence: CDR1 SGHDN, CDR2 FVKESK. This CDR3 spans 14 amino acids. CDR3 amino acids: CAIPTQGGGGGYTF. CDR3 DNA sequence: TGTGCCATCCCAACGCAGGGCGGCGGAGGAGGCTACACCTTC.

On this clone: The same CDR3 arises from other DNA sequences in this sample as well. The chain uses TRBV19 and TRBJ2-7; no reliable D call. Germline loops: CDR1 LNHDA, CDR2 SQIVND (reference sequence). V lost 5 bases and J lost 0, with 8 bases in between. The CDR3 is 13 amino acids. The CDR3 nucleotides read TGTGCCAGTAGTGAAAGGGACTCCTACGAGCAGTACTTC. It codes for CASSERDSYEQYF.

A remark on this clone: The junction departs from germline at one end; a sequencing error may be responsible. The same CDR3 arises from other DNA sequences in this sample as well. The J gene is TRBJ2-1, the V gene TRBV4-1; D may be TRBD1 (5 bases). The CDR3 sequence is 15 residues long. Germline values: CDR1 MGHRA, CDR2 YSYEKL. DNA of the CDR3: TGCGCCAGTAGCCATAGACAGAGCTCCTACAATGAGCAGTTCTTC. It codes for CASSHRQSSYNEQFF.

This clone was recorded only once. This chain connects TRBV12-5 to TRBJ2-1; 9 nucleotides agree with TRBD2. The CDR3 runs 13 residues. Unmatched junction bases numbered 2, after V lost 3 bases and J lost 8 bases. Germline assignment: CDR1 LGHNT and CDR2 FRNRAP. The CDR3 DNA reads as TGTGCTAGTGGTTTCGGGACTAGCTATGAGCAGTTCTTC. Translated: CASGFGTSYEQFF.

The CDR3 DNA reads TGTGCCTGGAGCCACAGACCTAGATTCTCTGGGGCCAACGTCCTGACTTTC. Translating gives CAWSHRPRFSGANVLTF. The chain has TRBV30 and TRBJ2-6, with D unresolved. The CDR3 spans 17 residues. V lost 3 bases, J lost 0 bases, and 15 bases lay in between. Germline V lookup: CDR1 GTSNPN, CDR2 SVGIG (reference sequence).

J is TRBJ2-1 and V is TRBV27; maybe TRBD2 (7 bases). Germline loops: CDR1 MNHEY, CDR2 SMNVEV (reference sequence). V was cut by 1 base and J by 4 bases, with 14 bases left in between. The CDR3 totals 16 residues. The CDR3, as DNA: TGTGCCAGCAGTTTATTCTCCGGGGGGCCATACAATGAGCAGTTCTTC. This translates into CASSLFSGGPYNEQFF.

This sequence joins TRBV29-1 and TRBJ2-1; 9 bases match TRBD1. The germline gives CDR1 SQVTM, CDR2 ANQGSEA. The ends lost 7 bases at V and 1 base at J; junction bases unmatched: 11. This CDR3 contains 16 residues. In DNA form, the CDR3 reads TGCAGCGGGCAGGACAGGGGACGCCTATCCTACAATGAGCAGTTCTTC. Translation: CSGQDRGRLSYNEQFF.

The rearrangement joins TRBV6-6 to TRBJ2-7; D unclear. Between the trimmed V and J ends, which lost 0 bases and 3 bases, there was a span of 12 bases. CDR1 is MNHNY and CDR2 is SVGAGI in the germline V gene (reference sequence). The CDR3 sequence is 15 residues long. CDR3: CASSYSAEPIYEQYF. The CDR3 coding sequence is TGTGCCAGCAGTTACTCGGCGGAACCCATCTACGAGCAGTACTTC.

V and J are TRBV27 and TRBJ2-7; maybe TRBD1 (5 bases). The CDR3 is 13 residues long. The V and J ends lost 2 bases and 4 bases respectively, with 9 bases between them. Per the germline V gene, CDR1 is MNHEY and CDR2 is SMNVEV (reference sequence). The CDR3 DNA reads as TGTGCCAGCAGTTTAGACAGTACTTACGAGCAGTACTTC. Translation: CASSLDSTYEQYF.

The chain has TRBV30 and TRBJ2-6; 7 positions match TRBD1. Germline V lookup: CDR1 GTSNPN, CDR2 SVGIG (reference sequence). CDR3 size: 16 residues. After removal of 7 bases from V and 2 bases from J, the junction contained 11 bases not matched to a gene. CDR3 DNA sequence: TGTGCCTCGACAAGGGACAGACCTCCTGGGGCCAACGTCCTGACTTTC. Its translation: CASTRDRPPGANVLTF.

The chain is built from TRBV5-6 and TRBJ2-7, with 8 nucleotides matching TRBD1. The length of the CDR3 is 14 residues. J was trimmed by 5 bases and V by 2 bases; bases with no gene match: 6. CDR1 is SGHDT, CDR2 YYEEEE, per germline. The CDR3 is CASSLPQGANEQYF. The CDR3 DNA is TGTGCCAGCAGCTTACCCCAGGGGGCGAACGAGCAGTACTTC.

V usage is TRBV19 and J usage is TRBJ2-7; TRBD1 might be the D (6 bases). CDR1 LNHDA and CDR2 SQIVND come from the germline V gene (reference sequence). The V end lost 3 bases, the J end lost 1 base, and 13 bases lay between the germline ends. The CDR3 runs to 15 residues. The CDR3 spells CASSIEDRRSYEQYF. The CDR3 DNA reads as TGTGCCAGTAGTATTGAGGACAGAAGATCCTACGAGCAGTACTTC.

The V call is TRBV4-1, the J call TRBJ1-5; possible D gene TRBD1, 5 bases. With 1 base removed from V and 4 bases from J, the gap between germline ends came to 11 bases. The CDR3 has 15 amino acids. Germline V CDR1 and CDR2: MGHRA, YSYEKL. The CDR3 loop reads CASSQARDPNQPQHF. Written as DNA, the CDR3 is TGCGCCAGCAGCCAAGCCCGGGACCCTAATCAGCCCCAGCATTTT.

This clone has just one count. The chain joins TRBV2 to TRBJ1-4, with D maybe TRBD1 (5 bases). The CDR3 is 14 residues long. Germline loops: CDR1 SNHLY, CDR2 FYNNEI. V was clipped by 1 base and J by 7 bases, with 10 bases between them. The CDR3 DNA is TGTGCCAGCAGTGAAGGACAGAGGGGTGAAAAACTGTTTTTT. Translation: CASSEGQRGEKLFF.

The V gene is TRBV27, the J gene TRBJ2-6; D unclear. V was clipped by 0 bases and J by 4 bases, with 16 bases between them. From germline, CDR1 is MNHEY and CDR2 SMNVEV (reference sequence). The CDR3 extends over 18 amino acids. The CDR3 loop is CASSLSYPLAWGANVLTF. For the CDR3, the DNA is TGTGCCAGCAGTTTATCCTACCCCTTGGCGTGGGGGGCCAACGTCCTGACTTTC.

The chain employs TRBV29-1 and TRBJ2-5; possibly TRBD2 for D (7 bases). The germline CDR1 and CDR2 sequences are SQVTM and ANQGSEA. Trimming removed 3 bases from V and 7 bases from J, with 18 bases in between. The CDR3 is 14 amino acids. CDR3 protein: CSVEIGGGRMTQYF. The DNA for the CDR3 is TGCAGCGTTGAGATAGGCGGGGGCAGGATGACCCAGTACTTC.